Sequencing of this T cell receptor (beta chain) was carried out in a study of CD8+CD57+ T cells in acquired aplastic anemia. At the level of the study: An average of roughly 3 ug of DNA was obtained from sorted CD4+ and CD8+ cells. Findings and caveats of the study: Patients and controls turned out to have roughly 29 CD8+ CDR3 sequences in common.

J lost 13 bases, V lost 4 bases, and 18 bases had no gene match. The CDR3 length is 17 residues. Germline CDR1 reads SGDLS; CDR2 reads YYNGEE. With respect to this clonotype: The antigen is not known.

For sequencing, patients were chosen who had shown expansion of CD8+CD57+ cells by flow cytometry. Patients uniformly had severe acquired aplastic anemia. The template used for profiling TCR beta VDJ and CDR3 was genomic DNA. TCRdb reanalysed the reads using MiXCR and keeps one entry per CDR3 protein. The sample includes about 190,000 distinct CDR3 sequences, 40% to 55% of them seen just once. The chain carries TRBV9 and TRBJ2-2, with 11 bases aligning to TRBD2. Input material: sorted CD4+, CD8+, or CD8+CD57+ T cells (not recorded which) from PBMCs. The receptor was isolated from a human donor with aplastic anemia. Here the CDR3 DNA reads TGTGCCAGCAGCTTATCTCCTAGCGGGGGGACCGGGGAGTGGCTGTTTTTT. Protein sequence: CASSLSPSGGTGEWLFF.